Each of the 16 T cell receptor beta chains below was sequenced from the same sample in a study of T-cell memory formation after mild COVID-19. Each CDR3 protein is one row after TCRdb ran MiXCR on the 5' RACE reads. The top ten hold around 12% of the sample, which has some 330,000 distinct CDR3 sequences, under 25% seen once. Material for sequencing was PBMCs or a T cell subset sorted from them (not recorded which). All receptors derive from an adult woman who had mild COVID-19 (a few samples of this study predate the infection). Cell type and time point are not known.

The J gene is TRBJ1-4, the V gene TRBV10-3; D is uncertain. The V end lost 4 bases, the J end lost 5 bases, and 8 bases lay between the germline ends. CDR1 is ENHRY, CDR2 SYGVKD, per germline. There are 13 residues in the CDR3. The CDR3 here is CAISVGRNEKLFF. The CDR3 coding sequence is TGTGCCATCAGTGTTGGGAGAAATGAAAAACTGTTTTTT.

This chain uses TRBV7-2 with TRBJ2-3; D uncertain. Trimming left V 6 bases short and J 4 bases short, with 8 bases between. Germline CDR1 reads SGHTA; CDR2 reads FQGNSA. The CDR3 has 12 residues. The CDR3 coding sequence is TGTGCCAGCAGAAGGGTTTCAGATACGCAGTATTTT. It specifies CASRRVSDTQYF. The complete variable domain, with remaining parts taken from reference TRBV7-2 and TRBJ2-3, reads GAGVSQSPSNKVTEKGKDVELRCDPISGHTALYWYRQSLGQGLEFLIYFQGNSAPDKSGLPSDRFSAERTGGSVSTLTIQRTQQEDSAVYLCASRRVSDTQYFGPGTRLTVL.

The chain has TRBV11-3 and TRBJ1-1; D is possibly TRBD1 (5 bases). The germline V and J ends were trimmed by 1 base and 1 base, with 10 bases remaining between them. The CDR3 is made up of 15 amino acids. Germline loops: CDR1 SGHNT, CDR2 YENEEA. CDR3 bases: TGTGCCAGCAGCTTAGGGGGGAGACAGAACACTGAAGCTTTCTTT. Its protein product is CASSLGGRQNTEAFF.

The chain joins TRBV7-9 to TRBJ2-7, with TRBD2 identical over 8 bases. CDR1 SEHNR and CDR2 FQNEAQ come from the germline V gene (reference sequence). The CDR3 has 19 amino acids. The V segment lost 5 bases and the J segment 6 bases; nucleotides outside the gene matches: 24. The CDR3 DNA reads TGTGCCAGCAGCCGGCCTTCCTCGGGAGGGCCGGGGTTGGGAGGCGAGCAGTACTTC. Protein product: CASSRPSSGGPGLGGEQYF.

The genes are TRBV18 and TRBJ2-1; the D gene is possibly TRBD1 (6 bases). Trimming removed 2 bases at V and 7 bases at J, with 9 bases between. The germline gives CDR1 KGHSH, CDR2 LQKENI. CDR3 length equals 13 residues. CDR3 nucleotide sequence: TGTGCCAGCTCACCAGGGACACCAAATGAGCAGTTCTTC. This sequence encodes CASSPGTPNEQFF.

V usage is TRBV7-2 and J usage is TRBJ2-1, with 7 bases that match TRBD2. V trimming: 3 bases; J trimming: 5 bases; junction bases outside the gene matches: 1. CDR1 and CDR2 (germline): SGHTA, FQGNSA. The CDR3 runs to 13 residues. The DNA of the CDR3 is TGTGCCAGCAGCTTGGGGACTAACAATGAGCAGTTCTTC. Its translation: CASSLGTNNEQFF.

The table lists this clonotype with many counts. The CDR3 is CATSETGSLYYEQYF. The DNA for the CDR3 is TGTGCCACCAGTGAGACAGGGAGTCTTTACTACGAGCAGTACTTC. V is TRBV24-1 and J is TRBJ2-7, with 7 bases fitting TRBD1. CDR3 length equals 15 residues. CDR1 is KGHDR, CDR2 SFDVKD, per germline. Trimming took 4 bases from V and 3 from J; bases not matched to a gene: 8.

This clonotype was observed a few times. CDR3 in amino acids: CASSQDSSTDTQYF. The CDR3 bases are TGTGCCAGCAGCCAAGATTCAAGCACAGATACGCAGTATTTT. The chain joins TRBV3-1 to TRBJ2-3; D is unresolved. Germline loops: CDR1 LGHDT, CDR2 YNNKEL (reference sequence). V was pared by 0 bases and J by 0 bases, with 4 bases between. This CDR3 has 14 amino acids.

The CDR3 bases are TGCGCCAGCAGCCCGGACGGGACAGGCGGTAACTATGGCTACACCTTC. It specifies CASSPDGTGGNYGYTF. V gene TRBV5-1 combines with J gene TRBJ1-2; 8 positions match TRBD1. With V trimmed by 4 bases and J by 1 base, 9 bases remained unmatched. The germline V gene has CDR1 SGHRS and CDR2 YFSETQ. The CDR3 length is 16 residues.

The chain joins TRBV24-1 to TRBJ2-1; 8 nucleotides agree with TRBD2. From germline, CDR1 is KGHDR and CDR2 SFDVKD. The V segment lost 3 bases and the J segment 2 bases; nucleotides outside the gene matches: 5. The CDR3 length is 16 residues. Here the CDR3 DNA reads TGTGCCACCAGTGATGTAGCGGGATTGGCCTACAATGAGCAGTTCTTC. The encoded protein is CATSDVAGLAYNEQFF.

This clonotype was counted between two and nine times. The chain links TRBV5-1 to TRBJ2-1; the D call may be TRBD1 or TRBD2 (5 bases each). Trimming stripped 4 bases from V and 2 bases from J, with 16 bases between. CDR1 and CDR2 from the germline V gene are SGHRS and YFSETQ. CDR3 length equals 16 residues. This chain's CDR3 is CASSPDGDATYNEQFF. DNA of the CDR3: TGCGCCAGCAGCCCGGATGGGGACGCCACCTACAATGAGCAGTTCTTC.

This clonotype showed up many times. V and J are TRBV7-6 and TRBJ2-5; 14 bases match TRBD2. Germline assignment: CDR1 SGHVS and CDR2 FNYEAQ. The CDR3 extends over 17 amino acids. V lost 1 base and J lost 4; bases outside the gene matches: 5. Written as DNA, the CDR3 is TGTGCCAGCAGCTTAGGGGGGACTAGCGGGAGCGGAGAGACCCAGTACTTC. This encodes CASSLGGTSGSGETQYF.

There are a few counts of this clonotype. This chain connects TRBV5-1 to TRBJ1-2; a possible D gene is TRBD1 (6 bases). CDR3 size: 15 residues. V gave up 0 bases and J gave up 2 bases, with 11 bases separating them. CDR1 is SGHRS, CDR2 YFSETQ, per germline. For the CDR3, the DNA is TGCGCCAGCAGCTTGGAGGCGGGGGCCAACTATGGCTACACCTTC. This codes for CASSLEAGANYGYTF. The full variable domain, its missing parts supplied by reference TRBV5-1 and TRBJ1-2, is KAGVTQTPRYLIKTRGQQVTLSCSPISGHRSVSWYQQTPGQGLQFLFEYFSETQRNKGNFPGRFSGRQFSNSRSEMNVSTLELGDSALYLCASSLEAGANYGYTFGSGTRLTVV.

The chain employs TRBV3-1 and TRBJ2-7; D is undetermined. Germline values: CDR1 LGHDT, CDR2 YNNKEL (reference sequence). The CDR3 contains 14 residues. The V gene lost 0 bases and the J gene lost 3 bases, with 9 bases spanning the gap. Here the CDR3 DNA reads TGTGCCAGCAGCCAAGATAGACTGATCTACGAGCAGTACTTC. The encoded protein is CASSQDRLIYEQYF.

This clonotype occurred a few times. The rearrangement links TRBV24-1 to TRBJ2-2; TRBD1 matches at 9 bases. Germline CDR1 is KGHDR and CDR2 is SFDVKD. The V segment lost 0 bases and the J segment 6 bases; nucleotides outside the gene matches: 4. The CDR3 spans 16 residues. The CDR3 loop reads CATSDLRTGVAGELFF. The CDR3 DNA follows: TGTGCCACCAGTGATTTGAGGACAGGGGTCGCCGGGGAGCTGTTTTTT.

This clonotype was detected only a few times. The chain links TRBV5-1 to TRBJ2-7; 11 nucleotides agree with TRBD2. Per the germline V gene, CDR1 is SGHRS and CDR2 is YFSETQ. V lost 7 bases to trimming and J lost 4 bases; unmatched junction nucleotides: 13. There are 16 residues in the CDR3. The CDR3: CASSVQGTSGAYEQYF. In DNA form, the CDR3 reads TGCGCCAGCTCGGTACAGGGGACTAGCGGAGCTTACGAGCAGTACTTC.